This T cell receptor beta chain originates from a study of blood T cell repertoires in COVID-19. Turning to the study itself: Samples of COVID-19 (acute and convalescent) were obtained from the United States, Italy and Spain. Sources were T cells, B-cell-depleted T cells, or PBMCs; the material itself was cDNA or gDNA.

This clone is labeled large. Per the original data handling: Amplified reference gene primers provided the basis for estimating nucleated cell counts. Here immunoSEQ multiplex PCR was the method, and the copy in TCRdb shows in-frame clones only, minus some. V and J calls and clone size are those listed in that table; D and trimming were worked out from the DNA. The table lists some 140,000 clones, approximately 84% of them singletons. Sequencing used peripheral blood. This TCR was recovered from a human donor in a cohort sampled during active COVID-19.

CDR3 amino acids: CASSHGTSGASEQYF. CDR3 nucleotides: TGTGCCAGCAGCCATGGGACTAGCGGGGCTAGCGAGCAGTACTTC. V is TRBV5-8 and J is TRBJ2-7, with 13 bases aligning to TRBD2. The CDR3 runs 15 residues. V lost 4 bases and J lost 6; bases outside the gene matches: 7. Germline V CDR1 and CDR2: SGHTS, YDEGEE.